These 27 T cell receptor beta chains originate from one sample sequenced in a study of T cell changes during pregnancy in multiple sclerosis. Generated by immunoSEQ multiplex PCR, the TCRdb table keeps only in-frame clones and is missing some. The data contain around 110,000 clones, roughly 90% of them singletons. The sequences come from peripheral blood, collected in the third trimester of pregnancy. The receptors here all came from a female donor in good health, enrolled as a control in a pregnancy study.

Remarks on this clone: Other DNA variants within this sample encode the same CDR3. The chain has TRBV9 and TRBJ1-5; D is ambiguous. Germline V gene lookup returns CDR1 SGDLS and CDR2 YYNGEE. V lost 0 bases and J 4 bases, leaving 11 bases between the germline ends. The length of the CDR3 is 15 residues. CDR3 residues: CASSVEDSLNQPQHF. In nucleotides, the CDR3 is TGTGCCAGCAGCGTAGAGGACTCCCTAAATCAGCCCCAGCATTTT. Drawing the rest from reference TRBV9 and TRBJ1-5, the complete variable domain is DSGVTQTPKHLITATGQRVTLRCSPRSGDLSVYWYQQSLDQGLQFLIQYYNGEERAKGNILERFSAQQFPDLHSELNLSSLELGDSALYFCASSVEDSLNQPQHFGDGTRLSIL.

The chain carries TRBV9 and TRBJ2-1, with TRBD1 matching over 7 bases. The V and J ends lost 0 bases and 6 bases, in that order; junction bases with no gene match: 6. This CDR3 is 15 amino acids long. Germline CDR1 reads SGDLS; CDR2 reads YYNGEE. CDR3 sequence (DNA): TGTGCCAGCAGCGTAGAGGGGGCAAGAAGCAATGAGCAGTTCTTC. Amino acid sequence: CASSVEGARSNEQFF.

The CDR3 reads CASSLVVSSGNTIYF. CDR3 bases: TGTGCCAGCAGCTTAGTGGTGAGCTCTGGAAACACCATATATTTT. The chain couples TRBV7-2 to TRBJ1-3, with D uncertain. Germline V gene sequence: CDR1 SGHTA, CDR2 FQGNSA. The ends were cut back, 1 base at V and 0 bases at J, with 7 bases in the middle. CDR3 length: 15 residues.

The chain employs TRBV29-1 and TRBJ1-2; possible D gene TRBD1, 5 bases. The length of the CDR3 is 11 residues. Germline-derived CDR1 and CDR2 are SQVTM and ANQGSEA. CDR3 nucleotides: TGCATCGCCCGGTTGACAGCTGGCTACACCTTC. This encodes CIARLTAGYTF.

V is TRBV5-6 and J is TRBJ2-1, with 12 bases aligning to TRBD1. Germline V lookup: CDR1 SGHDT, CDR2 YYEEEE. The CDR3 totals 14 residues. After removal of 4 bases from V and 9 bases from J, the junction contained 5 bases not matched to a gene. The CDR3 is CASSKGTGGIEQFF. In nucleotides, the CDR3 is TGTGCCAGCAGCAAAGGGACAGGGGGCATTGAGCAGTTCTTC.

The chain couples TRBV27 to TRBJ1-1, with unresolved D. Germline loops: CDR1 MNHEY, CDR2 SMNVEV (reference sequence). The V and J ends lost 4 bases and 11 bases respectively, with 14 bases between them. The CDR3 has 12 residues. The CDR3 here is CASSSSTFGAFF. CDR3 sequence (DNA): TGTGCCAGCAGTTCTTCCACTTTCGGGGCTTTCTTT.

The chain is built from TRBV6-1 and TRBJ2-3, with D maybe TRBD2 (6 bases). Trimming took off 5 bases at V and 2 bases at J, with 8 bases between the two ends. This CDR3 comprises 13 residues. Germline V gene data show CDR1 as MNHNS and CDR2 as SASEGT. CDR3: CASSRDFTDTQYF. CDR3 coding DNA: TGTGCCAGCAGTCGGGACTTCACAGATACGCAGTATTTT.

The chain joins TRBV5-6 to TRBJ1-2, with TRBD1 matching 7 bases. The CDR3 spans 17 residues. Trimming at V came to 1 base and at J to 5 bases, leaving 14 bases not matched to a gene. Germline V gene data show CDR1 as SGHDT and CDR2 as YYEEEE. DNA of the CDR3: TGTGCCAGCAGCTTGTATTCGGACTGGGGGACAGATTATGGCTACACCTTC. Encoded protein: CASSLYSDWGTDYGYTF.

This sequence joins TRBV9 and TRBJ2-3; tentatively, D is TRBD2 (6 bases). The germline CDR1 and CDR2 sequences are SGDLS and YYNGEE. Trimming cost V 0 bases and J 11 bases, with 13 bases left between them. The CDR3 covers 13 residues. Here the CDR3 DNA reads TGTGCCAGCAGCGTAGCTGGGCGGGGCAAGCAGTATTTT. It codes for CASSVAGRGKQYF.

This clone has only a few counts. V and J are TRBV11-1 and TRBJ1-6; D unclear. V dropped 0 bases and J dropped 6 bases, with 3 bases sitting between them. CDR3 length: 13 residues. Germline V gene sequence: CDR1 SGHAT, CDR2 FQDESV (reference sequence). CDR3 sequence (DNA): TGTGCCAGCAGCTTAGCACTTAATTCACCCCTCCACTTT. It translates to CASSLALNSPLHF.

This chain joins TRBV19 and TRBJ1-4; D might be TRBD1 (5 bases). Per the germline V gene, CDR1 is LNHDA and CDR2 is SQIVND (reference sequence). The CDR3 is 15 amino acids. V was clipped by 0 bases and J by 6 bases, with 11 bases between them. In DNA form, the CDR3 reads TGTGCCAGTAGTATAGAGCACAGGCCCCATGAAAAACTGTTTTTT. Its translation: CASSIEHRPHEKLFF. Full variable domain (rest looked up from reference TRBV19 and TRBJ1-4): DGGITQSPKYLFRKEGQNVTLSCEQNLNHDAMYWYRQDPGQGLRLIYYSQIVNDFQKGDIAEGYSVSREKKESFPLTVTSAQKNPTAFYLCASSIEHRPHEKLFFGSGTQLSVL.

This clone was seen once. The V gene is TRBV11-2, the J gene TRBJ1-2, with D perhaps matching TRBD1 (6 bases). Germline V lookup: CDR1 SGHAT, CDR2 FQNNGV. V was cut by 1 base and J by 8 bases, with 14 bases left in between. CDR3 size: 14 residues. CDR3 sequence reads: CASSLGGGLGGYTF. CDR3 bases: TGTGCCAGCAGCTTAGGGGGGGGGCTGGGAGGCTACACCTTC.

This clone was seen only once. The J gene is TRBJ1-2, the V gene TRBV29-1, with 9 bases fitting TRBD1. Germline loops: CDR1 SQVTM, CDR2 ANQGSEA. V gave up 6 bases and J gave up 6 bases; unmatched junction bases: 2. This CDR3 comprises 11 residues. The DNA of the CDR3 is TGCAGCGTCTGGACAGGGGATGGCTACACCTTC. This codes for CSVWTGDGYTF.

The sample holds a few counts of this clone. V and J are TRBV30 and TRBJ1-5, with 7 bases lining up with TRBD1. This CDR3 comprises 13 residues. From germline, CDR1 is GTSNPN and CDR2 SVGIG (reference sequence). V was clipped by 4 bases and J by 1 base; unmatched bases: 1. Here the CDR3 DNA reads TGTGCCTGGACGACAGGGAGCAATCAGCCCCAGCATTTT. Residues: CAWTTGSNQPQHF.

This clone appeared once. The chain employs TRBV30 and TRBJ2-7; unclear D gene. The CDR3 length is 11 residues. Germline V lookup: CDR1 GTSNPN, CDR2 SVGIG (reference sequence). V lost 0 bases to trimming and J lost 5 bases, with 5 bases between them. CDR3 bases: TGTGCCTGGAGTGTCCTCCACGAGCAGTACTTC. This gives the protein CAWSVLHEQYF.

V and J are TRBV13 and TRBJ2-2, with D perhaps TRBD2 (5 bases). This CDR3 has 14 residues. V was cut by 6 bases and J by 3 bases, with 11 bases left in between. The germline CDR1 and CDR2 sequences are PRHDT and FYEKMQ (reference sequence). This CDR3 is CASSLTGDTGELFF. The CDR3 DNA reads as TGTGCCAGCAGTCTAACCGGGGACACCGGGGAGCTGTTTTTT.

This clone has just one count. This chain joins TRBV4-2 and TRBJ2-5, with 10 bases that match TRBD2. J lost 4 bases, V lost 3 bases, and 2 bases had no gene match. Germline CDR1 and CDR2: LGHNA and YNFKEQ. The CDR3 runs 14 residues. The CDR3 loop is CASSQGLAIETQYF. In nucleotides, the CDR3 is TGTGCCAGCAGCCAGGGACTAGCGATAGAGACCCAGTACTTC.

The chain is built from TRBV18 and TRBJ1-1, with TRBD1 as a possible D gene (5 bases). CDR1 and CDR2 from the germline V gene are KGHSH and LQKENI. V shed 1 base and J shed 6 bases, with 15 bases lying between them. The CDR3 extends over 15 amino acids. The CDR3: CASSPRRWGEAEAFF. CDR3 nucleotide sequence: TGTGCCAGCTCACCACGAAGGTGGGGGGAGGCTGAAGCTTTCTTT.

The chain combines TRBV7-3 with TRBJ2-6; TRBD1 agrees at 8 bases. Germline assignment: CDR1 SGHTA and CDR2 FQGTGA. The CDR3 spans 19 residues. Germline trimming cut 3 bases from V and 0 bases from J; bases unmatched to any gene: 10. The CDR3 protein is CASSLSDRALFSGANVLTF. The CDR3 DNA reads TGTGCCAGCAGCTTGTCGGACAGGGCGCTTTTCTCTGGGGCCAACGTCCTGACTTTC.

The J gene is TRBJ2-7, the V gene TRBV11-2, with D possibly TRBD2 on 6 matching bases. Deletions cut 5 bases from V and 4 bases from J, with 18 bases between. Per the germline V gene, CDR1 is SGHAT and CDR2 is FQNNGV. There are 15 residues in the CDR3. CDR3 residues: CASSPPKGLYYEQYF. CDR3 DNA: TGTGCCAGCAGCCCCCCGAAGGGACTCTATTACGAGCAGTACTTC.

This clone was counted a single time. This chain links TRBV5-4 with TRBJ2-7; TRBD2 matches at 8 bases. The germline gives CDR1 SGHNT, CDR2 YYREEE (reference sequence). This CDR3 has 16 amino acids. J was trimmed by 3 bases and V by 5 bases; bases with no gene match: 13. CDR3 sequence reads: CASRKGGGSGSYEQYF. DNA of the CDR3: TGTGCCAGCAGGAAGGGGGGAGGAAGCGGGAGCTACGAGCAGTACTTC. Using reference TRBV5-4 and TRBJ2-7 for the parts outside the CDR3, the full variable domain is ETGVTQSPTHLIKTRGQQVTLRCSSQSGHNTVSWYQQALGQGPQFIFQYYREEENGRGNFPPRFSGLQFPNYSSELNVNALELDDSALYLCASRKGGGSGSYEQYFGPGTRLTVT.

The rearrangement joins TRBV27 to TRBJ2-7; D is perhaps TRBD1 (6 bases). CDR1 is MNHEY and CDR2 is SMNVEV in the germline V gene (reference sequence). This CDR3 is 14 amino acids long. Trimming took off 5 bases at V and 1 base at J, with 12 bases between the two ends. CDR3 nucleotides: TGTGCCAGCAGTCCCCGACAGGTTTCCTACGAGCAGTACTTC. This translates into CASSPRQVSYEQYF.

The chain couples TRBV30 to TRBJ1-5; D not resolved. Trimming removed 2 bases from V and 4 bases from J, with 12 bases in between. The V gene's germline CDR1 is GTSNPN and CDR2 SVGIG (reference sequence). The CDR3 consists of 14 residues. CDR3 nucleotides: TGTGCCTGGAGTCTCCTCACTCGGAATCAGCCCCAGCATTTT. Its translation is CAWSLLTRNQPQHF.

This rearrangement joins TRBV7-2 to TRBJ2-1, with D possibly TRBD2 on 6 matching bases. The germline V gene encodes CDR1 SGHTA and CDR2 FQGNSA. This CDR3 has 16 residues. Trimming shortened V by 5 bases and J by 5 bases, and 19 bases separated the two germline ends. This CDR3 is CASSPQTGTGNNEQFF. For the CDR3, the DNA is TGTGCCAGCAGCCCACAAACGGGGACTGGAAACAATGAGCAGTTCTTC.

The CDR3, as DNA: TGTGCCCCGGGACAGGGGGTAAGAGGGGCCAACGTCCTGACTTTC. Residues: CAPGQGVRGANVLTF. This chain joins TRBV7-9 and TRBJ2-6; the match to TRBD1 covers 11 bases. The V gene's germline CDR1 is SEHNR and CDR2 FQNEAQ (reference sequence). This CDR3 is built from 15 residues. The V segment lost 11 bases and the J segment 4 bases; nucleotides outside the gene matches: 7.

The gene calls are TRBV28 and TRBJ1-5, with D perhaps matching TRBD1 (5 bases). This CDR3 region has 14 residues. CDR1 and CDR2 from the germline V gene are MDHEN and SYDVKM. V shed 4 bases and J shed 5 bases, with 12 bases lying between them. The CDR3 DNA reads TGTGCCAGCAGTTCGCTTGACAGCGATCAGCCCCAGCATTTT. Its protein is CASSSLDSDQPQHF.

The V call is TRBV11-3, the J call TRBJ2-4; 9 bases agree with TRBD1. Trimming at V came to 5 bases and at J to 9 bases, leaving 5 bases not matched to a gene. The germline CDR1 and CDR2 sequences are SGHNT and YENEEA. This CDR3 is built from 13 residues. Here the CDR3 DNA reads TGTGCCAGCAGCCGGACAGGGGAGCGCATTCAGTACTTC. Encoded protein: CASSRTGERIQYF.